These 11 T cell receptor beta chains originate from one sample sequenced in a study of cytomegalovirus exposure and HLA in healthy donors. The PCR ran on 60 Vbeta and 13 Jbeta primers. The table came from immunoSEQ multiplex PCR; TCRdb's copy has only in-frame clones and leaves some out. Here the sample spans under 250,000 clones, 70% to 90% being singletons. Material: PBMCs. Receptors were obtained from a girl aged 2 to 10 in good health and CMV-seronegative.

The gene calls are TRBV2 and TRBJ2-7; D is perhaps TRBD1 (5 bases). The CDR3 has 11 residues. Germline V lookup: CDR1 SNHLY, CDR2 FYNNEI. V lost 4 bases, J lost 6 bases, and 7 bases lay in between. The CDR3 region has the DNA TGTGCCAGCAGTGTAGGGGCCGAGCAGTACTTC. This codes for CASSVGAEQYF.

The V and J genes are TRBV6-6 and TRBJ1-2, with 8 nucleotides matching TRBD1. CDR1 and CDR2 from the germline V gene are MNHNY and SVGAGI (reference sequence). The V gene end was trimmed by 6 bases and the J gene end by 2 bases; junction bases not matched to a gene: 5. CDR3 size: 14 residues. The CDR3 nucleotides are TGTGCCAGCAGCCAGGGGGCGCTAAACTATGGCTACACCTTC. Translation: CASSQGALNYGYTF.

On this clone: The germline gene is not matched at one end of the junction; a read error may be the cause. V usage is TRBV6-5 and J usage is TRBJ1-4, with a tentative D call TRBD1 (5 bases). The germline CDR1 and CDR2 sequences are MNHEY and SVGAGI. The CDR3 loop spans 16 amino acids. CDR3 sequence: CASSNSGGATNEKLFF. CDR3 bases: TGTGCCAGCAGTAACTCTGGGGGGGCAACTAATGAAAAACTGTTTTTT.

This clone was seen only once. The rearrangement uses TRBV19 and TRBJ1-4; 7 nucleotides line up with TRBD1. J lost 0 bases, V lost 8 bases, and 18 bases had no gene match. This CDR3 spans 19 amino acids. Germline loops: CDR1 LNHDA, CDR2 SQIVND (reference sequence). The CDR3 DNA reads as TGTGCCAGTTGTACAGGGGCCAAGATCTTCCCCTCAACTAATGAAAAACTGTTTTTT. It translates to CASCTGAKIFPSTNEKLFF. The complete variable domain, with remaining parts taken from reference TRBV19 and TRBJ1-4, reads DGGITQSPKYLFRKEGQNVTLSCEQNLNHDAMYWYRQDPGQGLRLIYYSQIVNDFQKGDIAEGYSVSREKKESFPLTVTSAQKNPTAFYLCASCTGAKIFPSTNEKLFFGSGTQLSVL.

The CDR3, as DNA: TGTGCCAGCAGCTTAGGGACAGGGAGTAATTCACCCCTCCACTTT. This gives the protein CASSLGTGSNSPLHF. The V and J genes are TRBV7-9 and TRBJ1-6; 8 bases line up with TRBD1. Germline values: CDR1 SEHNR, CDR2 FQNEAQ (reference sequence). With 1 base clipped from V and 6 bases from J, the junction kept 2 bases outside the gene matches. The CDR3 sequence is 15 residues long.

The chain links TRBV27 to TRBJ1-2; 9 bases are shared with TRBD1. Trimming took 5 bases from V and 0 from J; bases not matched to a gene: 4. Per germline, CDR1 MNHEY and CDR2 SMNVEV (reference sequence). The CDR3 length is 15 residues. CDR3 loop: CASSPGTGTNYGYTF. CDR3 bases: TGTGCCAGCAGTCCTGGGACAGGGACTAACTATGGCTACACCTTC.

This rearrangement joins TRBV18 to TRBJ2-1, with a tentative D call TRBD2 (5 bases). CDR1 and CDR2 from the germline V gene are KGHSH and LQKENI. Trimming removed 5 bases at V and 7 bases at J, with 21 bases between. The CDR3 consists of 16 residues. The CDR3 DNA follows: TGTGCCAGCTCAATGACTAAGAGTTCAATGGTGAATGAGCAGTTCTTC. Amino acid sequence: CASSMTKSSMVNEQFF.

The chain combines TRBV4-2 with TRBJ1-1; unclear D gene. V gave up 3 bases and J gave up 0 bases, with 5 bases separating them. The germline V gene encodes CDR1 LGHNA and CDR2 YNFKEQ. The CDR3 is 13 amino acids. As DNA, the CDR3 is TGTGCCAGCAGCCATACATTGAACACTGAAGCTTTCTTT. Its protein is CASSHTLNTEAFF.

This rearrangement joins TRBV5-6 to TRBJ2-1; perhaps TRBD2 as D (6 bases). V was pared by 3 bases and J by 0 bases, with 16 bases between. The germline V gene encodes CDR1 SGHDT and CDR2 YYEEEE. The CDR3 extends over 17 amino acids. CDR3 sequence reads: CASSSPTREVSYNEQFF. DNA of the CDR3: TGTGCCAGCAGCTCCCCAACCAGGGAGGTCTCCTACAATGAGCAGTTCTTC.

V usage is TRBV29-1 and J usage is TRBJ1-1; D remains ambiguous. Per the germline V gene, CDR1 is SQVTM and CDR2 is ANQGSEA. Between the trimmed V and J ends, which lost 2 bases and 6 bases, there was a span of 13 bases. The CDR3 spans 13 residues. The CDR3 DNA sequence: TGCAGCGTTGAATCTCGGACGAGGGCTGAAGCTTTCTTT. Protein: CSVESRTRAEAFF.

The chain recombines TRBV10-3 with TRBJ2-1; 14 bases are shared with TRBD2. The CDR3 has 16 amino acids. Germline V gene data show CDR1 as ENHRY and CDR2 as SYGVKD. Germline trimming cut 4 bases from V and 5 bases from J; bases unmatched to any gene: 4. The CDR3 nucleotides are TGTGCCATCAGTGTGGGACTAGCGGGGGCCAACAATGAGCAGTTCTTC. Its translation is CAISVGLAGANNEQFF.